These T cell receptor beta chains were read from a single sample in a study of identical twins. TCRdb ran MiXCR on the 5' RACE reads and lists one entry per CDR3 protein. The sample records hundreds of thousands of distinct CDR3 sequences, roughly 9.4% being singletons. Sequencing was carried out using memory (CD45RO+) T cells sorted from blood. Every receptor here comes from a woman between 18 and 29 years old in good health. Both conserved end residues are part of each CDR3. The order of the fields is J gene, D gene, V gene, clone size, CDR3 DNA, CDR3 protein. The D gene is left open where the match is weak. Clone size is stated in some rows and not others, as once, few, many or a class when expanded.

j_call: TRBJ2-1
d_call: -
v_call: TRBV3-1
clone_size: -
cdr3_nt: TGTGCCAGCAGTGTAACGGGGAATGAGCAGTTCTTC
cdr3_aa: CASSVTGNEQFF

j_call: TRBJ2-1
d_call: TRBD2
v_call: TRBV7-9
clone_size: -
cdr3_nt: TGTGCCAGCAGCTTCACTAGCGGCTATGAGCAGTTCTTC
cdr3_aa: CASSFTSGYEQFF

j_call: TRBJ2-7
d_call: -
v_call: TRBV2
clone_size: few
cdr3_nt: TGTGCCAGCAGATTCGACAGCTCCTACGAGCAGTACTTC
cdr3_aa: CASRFDSSYEQYF

j_call: TRBJ1-2
d_call: -
v_call: TRBV20-1
clone_size: few
cdr3_nt: TGCAGTGGGGGAGGGGCCCTCTATGGCTACACCTTC
cdr3_aa: CSGGGALYGYTF

j_call: TRBJ1-1
d_call: -
v_call: TRBV12-3/TRBV12-4
clone_size: few
cdr3_nt: TGTGCCAGCACCCTTACGGGGCCAGGGACTGAAGCTTTCTTT
cdr3_aa: CASTLTGPGTEAFF

j_call: TRBJ2-7
d_call: -
v_call: TRBV11-3
clone_size: -
cdr3_nt: TGTGCCAGCAGCCCCGGACACCTCTACGAGCAGTACTTC
cdr3_aa: CASSPGHLYEQYF

j_call: TRBJ1-1
d_call: -
v_call: TRBV20-1
clone_size: few
cdr3_nt: TGCAGTGCTACCCAGGGAGGTGGAACTGAAGCTTTCTTT
cdr3_aa: CSATQGGGTEAFF

j_call: TRBJ2-7
d_call: TRBD2
v_call: TRBV10-1
clone_size: -
cdr3_nt: TGCGCCAGCAGTGAGGAGCGGGGGGCCTCCTACGAGCAGTACTTC
cdr3_aa: CASSEERGASYEQYF

j_call: TRBJ1-6
d_call: -
v_call: TRBV4-1
clone_size: few
cdr3_nt: TGCGCCAGCAGCCAACCGACAGAGCGGCGTTCACCCCTCCACTTT
cdr3_aa: CASSQPTERRSPLHF

j_call: TRBJ1-1
d_call: TRBD1
v_call: TRBV20-1
clone_size: -
cdr3_nt: TGCAGTGCTAGAGATCGAAGGGGGCAAAATGAAGCTTTCTTT
cdr3_aa: CSARDRRGQNEAFF

j_call: TRBJ2-7
d_call: -
v_call: TRBV5-1
clone_size: many
cdr3_nt: TGCGCCAGCAGCCAGTCCCAGGCGGTAAACGAGCAGTACTTC
cdr3_aa: CASSQSQAVNEQYF

j_call: TRBJ2-2
d_call: -
v_call: TRBV7-2
clone_size: many
cdr3_nt: TGTGCCAGCAGCTTTTTCATCCGGGAGCTGTTTTTT
cdr3_aa: CASSFFIRELFF

j_call: TRBJ2-2
d_call: -
v_call: TRBV5-1
clone_size: many
cdr3_nt: TGCGCCAGCAACAGAGACACCTTTAACACCGGGGAGCTGTTTTTT
cdr3_aa: CASNRDTFNTGELFF

j_call: TRBJ1-1
d_call: TRBD1
v_call: TRBV20-1
clone_size: few
cdr3_nt: TGCAGTGCCAACAGGGGGCGGACTGAAGCTTTCTTT
cdr3_aa: CSANRGRTEAFF

j_call: TRBJ1-2
d_call: -
v_call: TRBV7-8
clone_size: many
cdr3_nt: TGTGCCAGCAGCTTACGCCCCAGGGACAACTATGGCTACACCTTC
cdr3_aa: CASSLRPRDNYGYTF

j_call: TRBJ2-7
d_call: TRBD2
v_call: TRBV4-1
clone_size: -
cdr3_nt: TGCGCCAGCAGCCAAGATATAGCGGGGGGGTCCTACGAGCAGTACTTC
cdr3_aa: CASSQDIAGGSYEQYF

j_call: TRBJ2-3
d_call: -
v_call: TRBV7-7
clone_size: -
cdr3_nt: TGTGCTAGCAGCCCCAACCTGGCGGGGAGCGCAGATACGCAGTATTTT
cdr3_aa: CASSPNLAGSADTQYF

j_call: TRBJ2-1
d_call: TRBD1
v_call: TRBV11-3
clone_size: -
cdr3_nt: TGTGCCAGCAGCTTAGGAGGGGGCAGGTCCAATGAGCAGTTCTTC
cdr3_aa: CASSLGGGRSNEQFF

j_call: TRBJ2-7
d_call: -
v_call: TRBV11-2
clone_size: -
cdr3_nt: TGTGCCAGCAGCCCCGGACTGGGTTTCTACGAGCAGTACTTC
cdr3_aa: CASSPGLGFYEQYF

j_call: TRBJ1-6
d_call: -
v_call: TRBV7-2
clone_size: few
cdr3_nt: TGTGCCAGCAGCTTAGAGGGAGGGGATAATTCACCCCTCCACTTT
cdr3_aa: CASSLEGGDNSPLHF

j_call: TRBJ2-7
d_call: -
v_call: TRBV19
clone_size: few
cdr3_nt: TGTGCCAGTAGTTCCACCGGGATCCAATACTACGAGCAGTACTTC
cdr3_aa: CASSSTGIQYYEQYF

j_call: TRBJ1-4
d_call: -
v_call: TRBV28
clone_size: many
cdr3_nt: TGTGCCAGCAACGTGGGGGGGGCTGAAAAACTGTTTTTT
cdr3_aa: CASNVGGAEKLFF

j_call: TRBJ2-7
d_call: TRBD2
v_call: TRBV20-1
clone_size: -
cdr3_nt: TGCAGTGCTAGTAGGCTAGCGGGAGGCCCTAACTCTTACGAGCAGTACTTC
cdr3_aa: CSASRLAGGPNSYEQYF

j_call: TRBJ2-2
d_call: -
v_call: TRBV18
clone_size: -
cdr3_nt: TGTGCCAGCTCACTTTACGGCGGTACGAACACCGGGGAGCTGTTTTTT
cdr3_aa: CASSLYGGTNTGELFF

j_call: TRBJ2-7
d_call: -
v_call: TRBV5-1
clone_size: many
cdr3_nt: TGCGCCAGCAGCTTGGCGACAGCCTACGAGCAGTACTTC
cdr3_aa: CASSLATAYEQYF

j_call: TRBJ1-5
d_call: TRBD1
v_call: TRBV2
clone_size: few
cdr3_nt: TGTGCCAGCAGTCGACCTTTCGACAGGGTAGCCCAGCCCCAGCATTTT
cdr3_aa: CASSRPFDRVAQPQHF

j_call: TRBJ1-2
d_call: -
v_call: TRBV7-9
clone_size: many
cdr3_nt: TGTGCCAGCACCCACGACATAAGCTATGGCTACACCTTC
cdr3_aa: CASTHDISYGYTF

j_call: TRBJ2-1
d_call: -
v_call: TRBV7-9
clone_size: -
cdr3_nt: TGTGCCAGCAGCTCGGCAACGGTGGAGTTCTTC
cdr3_aa: CASSSATVEFF

j_call: TRBJ1-5
d_call: -
v_call: TRBV6-5
clone_size: -
cdr3_nt: TGTGCCAGCAGGGGAGTAGGGCCCCAGCATTTT
cdr3_aa: CASRGVGPQHF

j_call: TRBJ2-3
d_call: TRBD1
v_call: TRBV29-1
clone_size: few
cdr3_nt: TGCAGCGTTGCCCGGGGACAGGGGGGCACAGATACGCAGTATTTT
cdr3_aa: CSVARGQGGTDTQYF

j_call: TRBJ1-2
d_call: TRBD1
v_call: TRBV19
clone_size: -
cdr3_nt: TGTGCCAGTAGTATCCGCTTCCTGACAGGGCCTTATGGCTACACCTTC
cdr3_aa: CASSIRFLTGPYGYTF

j_call: TRBJ1-4
d_call: TRBD1
v_call: TRBV6-6
clone_size: few
cdr3_nt: TGTGCCAGCAGGATACAGGGGAGGGATGAAAAACTGTTTTTT
cdr3_aa: CASRIQGRDEKLFF

j_call: TRBJ2-4
d_call: -
v_call: TRBV4-3
clone_size: -
cdr3_nt: TGCGCCAGCAGCCAAGAATATTGGGGAGGAGGAAACATTCAGTACTTC
cdr3_aa: CASSQEYWGGGNIQYF

j_call: TRBJ2-3
d_call: -
v_call: TRBV27
clone_size: few
cdr3_nt: TGTGCCAGCAGCCGAGGGACGGCCACAGATACGCAGTATTTT
cdr3_aa: CASSRGTATDTQYF

j_call: TRBJ2-7
d_call: TRBD1
v_call: TRBV20-1
clone_size: few
cdr3_nt: TGCAGTGCTGACTCCGGGACAGGGTCCGACTACGAGCAGTACTTC
cdr3_aa: CSADSGTGSDYEQYF

j_call: TRBJ1-1
d_call: TRBD1
v_call: TRBV11-2
clone_size: -
cdr3_nt: TGTGCCAGCAACACAGGGGCCAGCGACACTGAAGCTTTCTTT
cdr3_aa: CASNTGASDTEAFF

j_call: TRBJ2-1
d_call: -
v_call: TRBV19
clone_size: -
cdr3_nt: TGTGCCACCCTAGGCGGGCCCGACAACAATGAGCAGTTCTTC
cdr3_aa: CATLGGPDNNEQFF

j_call: TRBJ2-7
d_call: -
v_call: TRBV30
clone_size: -
cdr3_nt: TGTGCCTGGAGTGTATCTCAGCTCTACGAGCAGTACTTC
cdr3_aa: CAWSVSQLYEQYF

j_call: TRBJ2-7
d_call: TRBD1
v_call: TRBV6-5
clone_size: -
cdr3_nt: TGTGCCAGCAGTTACGCAGACAGGGGGCCCTACGAGCAGTACTTC
cdr3_aa: CASSYADRGPYEQYF

j_call: TRBJ1-2
d_call: -
v_call: TRBV14
clone_size: -
cdr3_nt: TGTGCCAGCAGCCAAGGCCAGTATGGCTACACCTTC
cdr3_aa: CASSQGQYGYTF